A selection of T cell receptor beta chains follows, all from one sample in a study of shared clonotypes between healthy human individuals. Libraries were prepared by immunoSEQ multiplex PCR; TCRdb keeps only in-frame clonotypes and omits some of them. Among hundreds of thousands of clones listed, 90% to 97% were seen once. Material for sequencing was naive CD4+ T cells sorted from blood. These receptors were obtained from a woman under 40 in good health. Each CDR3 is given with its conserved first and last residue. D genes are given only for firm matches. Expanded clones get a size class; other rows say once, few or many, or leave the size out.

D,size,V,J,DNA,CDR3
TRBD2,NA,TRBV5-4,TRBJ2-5,TGTGCCAGCGGCCGGGGGGGAGGGGGAAACCAAGAGACCCAGTACTTC,CASGRGGGGNQETQYF
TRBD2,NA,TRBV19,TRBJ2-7,TGTGCCAGTATCGATAGCGGGAACCCCTACGAGCAGTACTTC,CASIDSGNPYEQYF
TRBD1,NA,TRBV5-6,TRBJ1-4,TGTGCCAGCAGCTTGGTGATAGCAGGGGGTAATGAAAAACTGTTTTTT,CASSLVIAGGNEKLFF
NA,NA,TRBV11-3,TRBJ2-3,TGTGCCAGCAGCTTAGGGGACAGCGGGAGAATCGCAGATACGCAGTATTTT,CASSLGDSGRIADTQYF
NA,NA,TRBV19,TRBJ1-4,TGTGCCAGTAGTCCTCGACAGGTCTCTAATGAAAAACTGTTTTTT,CASSPRQVSNEKLFF
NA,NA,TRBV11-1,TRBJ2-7,TGTGCCAGCAGCCCCTCGACACTACACTCTTCCGAGCAGTACTTC,CASSPSTLHSSEQYF
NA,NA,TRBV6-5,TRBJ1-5,TGTGCCAGCAGTTACTCGTGGAATCAGCCCCAGCATTTT,CASSYSWNQPQHF
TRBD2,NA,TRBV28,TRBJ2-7,TGTGCCAGCAGTTTGGACCTTCTAGCGGGAGGCCCCGACGAGCAGTACTTC,CASSLDLLAGGPDEQYF
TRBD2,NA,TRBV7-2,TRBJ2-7,TGTGCCAGCAGCTTAGCACTAGCGGGAGTTGGGGGGTACGAGCAGTACTTC,CASSLALAGVGGYEQYF
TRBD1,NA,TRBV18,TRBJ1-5,TGTGCCAGCTCACCCCAGCGACCGGGACAGGGGGTCTTTCAGCCCCAGCATTTT,CASSPQRPGQGVFQPQHF
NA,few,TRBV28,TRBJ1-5,TGTGCCAGCAGTTTAGTTAATCAGCCCCAGCATTTT,CASSLVNQPQHF
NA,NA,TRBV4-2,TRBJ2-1,TGTGCCAGCAGCTATGGGACAAGAGACTACAATGAGCAGTTCTTC,CASSYGTRDYNEQFF
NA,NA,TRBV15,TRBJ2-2,TGTGCCACCAGCAGCCCGGGACTTAACACCGGGGAGCTGTTTTTT,CATSSPGLNTGELFF
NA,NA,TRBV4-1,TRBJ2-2,TGCGCCAGCAGCCAACAAGGACTGAACACCGGGGAGCTGTTTTTT,CASSQQGLNTGELFF
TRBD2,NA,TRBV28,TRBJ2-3,TGTGCCAGCAGTATCTGGACTAGTTGGGATAGCACAGATACGCAGTATTTT,CASSIWTSWDSTDTQYF
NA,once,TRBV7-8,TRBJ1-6,TGTGCCAGCAGCCTAGGAGCAACTGTTTATAATTCACCCCTCCACTTT,CASSLGATVYNSPLHF